The rows below give T cell receptor beta chains drawn from one sample of a study of OX40 agonist ivuxolimab in advanced cancers. Sequencing was performed with immunoSEQ multiplex PCR; in TCRdb, only in-frame clones are kept and a portion is missing. This table holds 50,000 or so clones, about 86% found once. The source material was CD4+ or CD8+ T cells sorted from blood, sampled in a trial of the OX40 agonist ivuxolimab. These receptor sequences come from an adult with an advanced solid tumor such as melanoma, head and neck, liver or kidney cancer. Both conserved end residues are part of each CDR3. Fields, in order: V gene, J gene, clone size, CDR3 length, D gene, CDR3 protein, CDR3 DNA. A D gene is named only where the DNA matches it firmly. Clone size is not always given. Where it is, it says once, few, many or a class for expanded clones.

v_gene: TRBV5-1
j_gene: TRBJ2-6
abundance: NA
len: 20
d_gene: NA
CDR3aa: CASSLWGQTRFGAGANVLTF
CDR3nt: TGCGCCAGCAGCTTGTGGGGTCAGACGCGGTTCGGGGCTGGGGCCAACGTCCTGACTTTC

v_gene: TRBV2
j_gene: TRBJ2-4
abundance: NA
len: 18
d_gene: NA
CDR3aa: CASRLRDFQIYGENIQYF
CDR3nt: TGTGCCAGCAGACTCCGGGACTTCCAAATATACGGGGAAAACATTCAGTACTTC

v_gene: TRBV11-2
j_gene: TRBJ1-2
abundance: NA
len: 13
d_gene: NA
CDR3aa: CASTQQGGYGYTF
CDR3nt: TGTGCCAGCACACAGCAGGGTGGCTATGGCTACACCTTC

v_gene: TRBV10-3
j_gene: TRBJ2-1
abundance: NA
len: 17
d_gene: TRBD2
CDR3aa: CATKGTSGGTTGNEQFF
CDR3nt: TGTGCCACCAAGGGCACTAGCGGGGGGACCACTGGGAATGAGCAGTTCTTC

v_gene: TRBV29-1
j_gene: TRBJ2-7
abundance: NA
len: 13
d_gene: TRBD2
CDR3aa: CSVAGLAAREQYF
CDR3nt: TGCAGCGTAGCCGGACTAGCGGCTCGCGAGCAGTACTTC

v_gene: TRBV28
j_gene: TRBJ1-5
abundance: few
len: 13
d_gene: NA
CDR3aa: CASRGGSNQPQHF
CDR3nt: TGTGCCAGCAGGGGGGGGAGCAATCAGCCCCAGCATTTT

v_gene: TRBV10-2
j_gene: TRBJ1-3
abundance: NA
len: 16
d_gene: NA
CDR3aa: CASTYPRGSSGNTIYF
CDR3nt: TGCGCCAGCACCTACCCCCGGGGGAGCTCTGGAAACACCATATATTTT

v_gene: TRBV11-2
j_gene: TRBJ2-1
abundance: once
len: 13
d_gene: NA
CDR3aa: CASSFRGVNEQFF
CDR3nt: TGTGCCAGCAGCTTTAGGGGGGTCAATGAGCAGTTCTTC

v_gene: TRBV6-4
j_gene: TRBJ1-1
abundance: NA
len: 13
d_gene: NA
CDR3aa: CASRGTSNTEAFF
CDR3nt: TGTGCCAGCAGAGGAACTTCAAACACTGAAGCTTTCTTT

v_gene: TRBV7-8
j_gene: TRBJ2-5
abundance: NA
len: 16
d_gene: TRBD2
CDR3aa: CASSLEGAGGQETQYF
CDR3nt: TGTGCCAGCAGCTTAGAAGGAGCGGGGGGGCAAGAGACCCAGTACTTC

v_gene: TRBV10-3
j_gene: TRBJ2-7
abundance: once
len: 14
d_gene: TRBD1
CDR3aa: CAMAGQGSSYEQYF
CDR3nt: TGTGCCATGGCAGGACAGGGGAGCTCCTACGAGCAGTACTTC

v_gene: TRBV9
j_gene: TRBJ1-2
abundance: NA
len: 15
d_gene: TRBD1
CDR3aa: CASSVDGKGAYGYTF
CDR3nt: TGTGCCAGCAGCGTAGATGGAAAGGGGGCATATGGCTACACCTTC

v_gene: TRBV5-1
j_gene: TRBJ1-4
abundance: once
len: 15
d_gene: TRBD1
CDR3aa: CASSLAAGGNEKLFF
CDR3nt: TGCGCCAGCAGCTTGGCGGCAGGGGGAAATGAAAAACTGTTTTTT

v_gene: TRBV18
j_gene: TRBJ1-4
abundance: NA
len: 15
d_gene: TRBD1
CDR3aa: CASSLRQGLIEKLFF
CDR3nt: TGTGCCAGCTCACTGAGACAGGGCTTAATTGAAAAACTGTTTTTT

v_gene: TRBV6-6
j_gene: TRBJ1-6
abundance: NA
len: 14
d_gene: NA
CDR3aa: CASRTQGNNSPLHF
CDR3nt: TGTGCCAGCAGGACCCAGGGAAATAATTCACCCCTCCACTTT

v_gene: TRBV6-6
j_gene: TRBJ1-2
abundance: NA
len: 16
d_gene: NA
CDR3aa: CASSLQTTGPRDGYTF
CDR3nt: TGTGCCAGCAGTCTCCAGACGACAGGACCGAGGGATGGCTACACCTTC

v_gene: TRBV28
j_gene: TRBJ2-5
abundance: NA
len: 14
d_gene: NA
CDR3aa: CAAVGLDGKETQYF
CDR3nt: TGTGCCGCTGTGGGGTTGGACGGAAAAGAGACCCAGTACTTC

v_gene: TRBV18
j_gene: TRBJ1-2
abundance: NA
len: 15
d_gene: TRBD1
CDR3aa: CASSPDRDSNYGYTF
CDR3nt: TGTGCCAGCTCACCCGACAGGGATAGTAACTATGGCTACACCTTC

v_gene: TRBV7-9
j_gene: TRBJ2-1
abundance: NA
len: 12
d_gene: NA
CDR3aa: CASSLEGGWQFF
CDR3nt: TGTGCCAGCAGCTTAGAAGGGGGATGGCAGTTCTTC

v_gene: TRBV19
j_gene: TRBJ1-2
abundance: NA
len: 13
d_gene: NA
CDR3aa: CASSIGTGYGYTF
CDR3nt: TGTGCCAGTAGTATTGGGACGGGCTATGGCTACACCTTC

v_gene: TRBV19
j_gene: TRBJ2-1
abundance: NA
len: 21
d_gene: TRBD1
CDR3aa: CASTQTRRDRGRWIGNNEQFF
CDR3nt: TGTGCCAGTACCCAAACCCGACGGGACAGGGGGCGCTGGATCGGCAACAATGAGCAGTTCTTC

v_gene: TRBV11-2
j_gene: TRBJ2-6
abundance: NA
len: 19
d_gene: TRBD2
CDR3aa: CASSLQRSTGGPGANVLTF
CDR3nt: TGTGCCAGCAGCTTACAGCGGAGTACGGGGGGGCCCGGGGCCAACGTCCTGACTTTC

v_gene: TRBV27
j_gene: TRBJ2-3
abundance: NA
len: 17
d_gene: TRBD2
CDR3aa: CASSPISLAGTTDTQYF
CDR3nt: TGTGCCAGCAGTCCAATCAGCCTAGCGGGCACCACAGATACGCAGTATTTT

v_gene: TRBV28
j_gene: TRBJ1-4
abundance: NA
len: 15
d_gene: TRBD1
CDR3aa: CASSNQGALGEKLFF
CDR3nt: TGTGCCAGCAGTAACCAGGGGGCCCTTGGGGAAAAACTGTTTTTT

v_gene: TRBV19
j_gene: TRBJ1-1
abundance: NA
len: 13
d_gene: NA
CDR3aa: CATRQYLNTEAFF
CDR3nt: TGTGCCACCAGACAGTACCTGAACACTGAAGCTTTCTTT

v_gene: TRBV30
j_gene: TRBJ1-5
abundance: NA
len: 13
d_gene: NA
CDR3aa: CAWSGEGGQPQHF
CDR3nt: TGTGCCTGGAGCGGGGAGGGAGGTCAGCCCCAGCATTTT

v_gene: TRBV19
j_gene: TRBJ2-5
abundance: NA
len: 14
d_gene: TRBD2
CDR3aa: CASRTISGGETQYF
CDR3nt: TGTGCCAGTAGGACCATTTCGGGGGGAGAGACCCAGTACTTC

v_gene: TRBV10-3
j_gene: TRBJ1-2
abundance: NA
len: 15
d_gene: TRBD1
CDR3aa: CATRLGGGADYGYTF
CDR3nt: TGTGCCACGCGCCTAGGAGGGGGCGCAGACTATGGCTACACCTTC

v_gene: TRBV5-1
j_gene: TRBJ2-1
abundance: once
len: 12
d_gene: NA
CDR3aa: CASSLDIGEQFF
CDR3nt: TGCGCCAGCAGCTTGGATATAGGTGAGCAGTTCTTC

v_gene: TRBV21-1
j_gene: TRBJ1-4
abundance: few
len: 18
d_gene: NA
CDR3aa: CASSLPLPTGRTNEKLFF
CDR3nt: TGTGCCAGCAGCTTACCATTACCCACAGGGAGGACTAATGAAAAACTGTTTTTT

v_gene: TRBV5-4
j_gene: TRBJ2-3
abundance: NA
len: 15
d_gene: NA
CDR3aa: CASSLWAASTDTQYF
CDR3nt: TGTGCCAGCAGCTTGTGGGCGGCTAGCACAGATACGCAGTATTTT

v_gene: TRBV4-2
j_gene: TRBJ1-5
abundance: NA
len: 16
d_gene: NA
CDR3aa: CASSQEASTLNQPQHF
CDR3nt: TGTGCCAGCAGCCAAGAGGCCAGTACCCTCAATCAGCCCCAGCATTTT

v_gene: TRBV30
j_gene: TRBJ1-2
abundance: NA
len: 13
d_gene: NA
CDR3aa: CAWSVVARINHTF
CDR3nt: TGTGCCTGGAGTGTCGTGGCTCGGATAAATCACACCTTC

v_gene: TRBV11-1
j_gene: TRBJ1-1
abundance: NA
len: 13
d_gene: NA
CDR3aa: CASSSQGDTEAFF
CDR3nt: TGTGCCAGCAGCTCACAGGGAGACACTGAAGCTTTCTTT

v_gene: TRBV27
j_gene: TRBJ1-2
abundance: NA
len: 15
d_gene: NA
CDR3aa: CASRFRPGPNYGYTF
CDR3nt: TGTGCCAGCAGGTTTAGACCGGGGCCCAACTATGGCTACACCTTC

v_gene: TRBV29-1
j_gene: TRBJ1-3
abundance: NA
len: 16
d_gene: TRBD1
CDR3aa: CSVGQGGAYSGDTIYF
CDR3nt: TGCAGCGTGGGACAGGGGGGCGCCTACTCTGGGGACACCATATATTTT

v_gene: TRBV6-1
j_gene: TRBJ1-1
abundance: NA
len: 16
d_gene: NA
CDR3aa: CASSDFRGDINTEAFF
CDR3nt: TGTGCCAGCAGTGACTTCCGCGGGGACATTAACACTGAAGCTTTCTTT

v_gene: TRBV20-1
j_gene: TRBJ1-1
abundance: NA
len: 11
d_gene: NA
CDR3aa: CSASRVTEAFF
CDR3nt: TGCAGTGCTAGCCGTGTCACTGAAGCTTTCTTT

v_gene: TRBV18
j_gene: TRBJ1-1
abundance: NA
len: 16
d_gene: NA
CDR3aa: CASSPNSGNLNTEAFF
CDR3nt: TGTGCCAGCTCACCAAACAGCGGGAATTTGAACACTGAAGCTTTCTTT

v_gene: TRBV5-1
j_gene: TRBJ2-7
abundance: NA
len: 18
d_gene: TRBD1
CDR3aa: CASSFLYRDRVSSYEQYF
CDR3nt: TGCGCCAGCAGCTTCTTATACCGGGACAGGGTTTCCTCATACGAGCAGTACTTC

v_gene: TRBV10-3
j_gene: TRBJ2-3
abundance: NA
len: 18
d_gene: TRBD2
CDR3aa: CAISEFRLAGATTDTQYF
CDR3nt: TGTGCCATCAGTGAGTTCAGACTAGCGGGGGCTACCACAGATACGCAGTATTTT

v_gene: TRBV20-1
j_gene: TRBJ2-7
abundance: NA
len: 11
d_gene: NA
CDR3aa: CSAGLRVEQYF
CDR3nt: TGCAGTGCCGGATTACGGGTCGAGCAGTACTTC

v_gene: TRBV6-1
j_gene: TRBJ2-7
abundance: NA
len: 13
d_gene: NA
CDR3aa: CASSRPGPWEQYF
CDR3nt: TGTGCCAGCAGTAGACCGGGCCCGTGGGAGCAGTACTTC

v_gene: TRBV27
j_gene: TRBJ2-3
abundance: once
len: 15
d_gene: TRBD1
CDR3aa: CASTERDRGTDTQYF
CDR3nt: TGTGCCAGCACAGAAAGAGACAGGGGTACAGATACGCAGTATTTT

v_gene: TRBV28
j_gene: TRBJ2-6
abundance: NA
len: 14
d_gene: TRBD1
CDR3aa: CASRQGAGANVLTF
CDR3nt: TGTGCCAGCAGGCAGGGGGCTGGGGCCAACGTCCTGACTTTC

v_gene: TRBV5-8
j_gene: TRBJ2-7
abundance: NA
len: 15
d_gene: TRBD2
CDR3aa: CASSPRTSGYYEQYF
CDR3nt: TGTGCCAGCAGCCCTCGGACTAGCGGATACTACGAGCAGTACTTC

v_gene: TRBV6-6
j_gene: TRBJ2-1
abundance: NA
len: 11
d_gene: NA
CDR3aa: CAAGLYNEQFF
CDR3nt: TGTGCCGCGGGGCTTTACAATGAGCAGTTCTTC

v_gene: TRBV2
j_gene: TRBJ1-5
abundance: NA
len: 13
d_gene: NA
CDR3aa: CASREGREWPQHF
CDR3nt: TGTGCCAGCAGAGAGGGCAGAGAATGGCCCCAGCATTTT

v_gene: TRBV7-9
j_gene: TRBJ2-3
abundance: NA
len: 16
d_gene: NA
CDR3aa: CASSPTPRGVSDTQYF
CDR3nt: TGTGCCAGCAGCCCTACTCCTCGAGGGGTTTCAGATACGCAGTATTTT

v_gene: TRBV14
j_gene: TRBJ1-2
abundance: NA
len: 15
d_gene: NA
CDR3aa: CASSQTWGANYGYTF
CDR3nt: TGTGCCAGCAGCCAGACCTGGGGGGCTAACTATGGCTACACCTTC

v_gene: TRBV9
j_gene: TRBJ1-2
abundance: NA
len: 14
d_gene: TRBD1
CDR3aa: CASSAGTENYGYTF
CDR3nt: TGTGCCAGCAGCGCCGGGACAGAAAACTATGGCTACACCTTC

v_gene: TRBV11-2
j_gene: TRBJ2-7
abundance: NA
len: 11
d_gene: NA
CDR3aa: CASSQIYEQYF
CDR3nt: TGTGCCAGCAGCCAGATCTACGAGCAGTACTTC

v_gene: TRBV10-3
j_gene: TRBJ1-5
abundance: NA
len: 17
d_gene: TRBD1
CDR3aa: CAISDSTGDQGNQPQHF
CDR3nt: TGTGCCATCAGTGATTCGACAGGGGATCAGGGCAATCAGCCCCAGCATTTT

v_gene: TRBV5-1
j_gene: TRBJ1-1
abundance: NA
len: 14
d_gene: NA
CDR3aa: CASSVRGFGTEAFF
CDR3nt: TGCGCCAGCAGCGTCAGGGGTTTTGGCACTGAAGCTTTCTTT

v_gene: TRBV4-1
j_gene: TRBJ1-6
abundance: NA
len: 16
d_gene: NA
CDR3aa: CASSQNTGSYNSPLHF
CDR3nt: TGCGCCAGCAGCCAGAATACAGGCTCCTATAATTCACCCCTCCACTTT

v_gene: TRBV6-6
j_gene: TRBJ1-4
abundance: NA
len: 14
d_gene: NA
CDR3aa: CASRQGPTNEKLFF
CDR3nt: TGTGCCAGCAGGCAGGGCCCGACTAATGAAAAACTGTTTTTT

v_gene: TRBV11-3
j_gene: TRBJ1-6
abundance: few
len: 14
d_gene: NA
CDR3aa: CASSIGTPGSPLHF
CDR3nt: TGTGCCAGCAGCATCGGGACCCCAGGTTCACCCCTCCACTTT

v_gene: TRBV6-5
j_gene: TRBJ2-3
abundance: NA
len: 16
d_gene: TRBD1
CDR3aa: CASSYPRQGLTNTQYF
CDR3nt: TGTGCCAGCAGTTACCCTCGACAGGGTTTAACAAATACGCAGTATTTT

v_gene: TRBV18
j_gene: TRBJ2-5
abundance: NA
len: 13
d_gene: NA
CDR3aa: CASSPLREETQYF
CDR3nt: TGTGCCAGCTCACCACTACGGGAAGAGACCCAGTACTTC

v_gene: TRBV6-5
j_gene: TRBJ2-7
abundance: NA
len: 14
d_gene: TRBD1
CDR3aa: CASSSGQGAYEQYF
CDR3nt: TGTGCCAGCAGTTCCGGACAGGGGGCTTACGAGCAGTACTTC